A single sample is the source of the 3 T cell receptor beta chains below, sequenced in a study of blood T cell repertoires in COVID-19. Libraries were prepared by immunoSEQ multiplex PCR; TCRdb keeps only in-frame clonotypes and omits some of them. This sample has some 160,000 clones; 80% to 90% occur once, and the top ten carry 3% to 3.5%. Specimen: peripheral blood. The source is a woman aged 60-75 years with active COVID-19.

The sample holds a few counts of this clone. The chain employs TRBV29-1 and TRBJ1-1, with D perhaps TRBD1 (6 bases). The V and J ends lost 7 bases and 5 bases respectively, with 17 bases between them. Germline CDR1 SQVTM, CDR2 ANQGSEA. This CDR3 spans 13 amino acids. The DNA of the CDR3 is TGCAGCGCTGCTAGGACAGTTGGAACTGAAGCTTTCTTT. Its translation is CSAARTVGTEAFF.

V is TRBV7-7 and J is TRBJ2-2; D gene unclear. V lost 5 bases, J lost 0 bases, and 19 bases lay in between. The length of the CDR3 is 18 residues. CDR1 and CDR2 (germline): SSHAT, FNYEAQ (reference sequence). The CDR3 spells CASSPRSLGISNTGELFF. The DNA for the CDR3 is TGTGCCAGCAGCCCCCGGAGCCTCGGTATATCGAACACCGGGGAGCTGTTTTTT.

This chain connects TRBV11-3 to TRBJ2-1; 7 bases are shared with TRBD1. V dropped 0 bases and J dropped 7; count of bases not matched to a gene: 9. The CDR3 extends over 16 amino acids. Germline lookup yields CDR1 SGHNT and CDR2 YENEEA. CDR3: CASSLDTAGGKNEQFF. The CDR3 DNA reads as TGTGCCAGCAGCTTAGACACGGCAGGGGGTAAAAATGAGCAGTTCTTC.